These 16 T cell receptor beta chains came from one sample sequenced in a study of response to subunit inactivated influenza vaccine. Each CDR3 protein gets one entry after TCRdb re-called the RT-PCR reads with MiXCR. The data hold roughly 500,000 distinct CDR3 sequences, with under 30% observed a single time. These data also formed part of another study, on T cells expressing NK-cell markers. As that study records: TCR beta cDNA was generated via 5'RACE template switching incorporating UMIs.

The source was CD4+ T cells sorted from PBMCs, collected 12 days after vaccination. These receptor sequences come from a man between 45 and 60 years old who received an inactivated influenza vaccine.

The V gene is TRBV3-1, the J gene TRBJ1-6; D is uncertain. CDR3 length: 15 amino acids. The V end was cut by 4 bases, the J end by 7 bases, with 14 bases between. CDR1 and CDR2 (germline): LGHDT, YNNKEL (reference sequence). The CDR3 DNA reads as TGTGCCAGCAGCCCGCCTAAGGGCACCAATTCACCCCTCCACTTT. Its translation is CASSPPKGTNSPLHF. Using reference TRBV3-1 and TRBJ1-6 for the parts outside the CDR3, the full variable domain is DTAVSQTPKYLVTQMGNDKSIKCEQNLGHDTMYWYKQDSKKFLKIMFSYNNKELIINETVPNRFSPKSPDKAHLNLHINSLELGDSAVYFCASSPPKGTNSPLHFGNGTRLTVT.

The chain uses TRBV12-3 or TRBV12-4 and TRBJ1-5, with D possibly matching TRBD1 (6 bases). V gave up 4 bases and J gave up 3 bases, with 10 bases separating them. The CDR3 spans 14 residues. This chain's CDR3 is CASSSGQTNQPQHF. In DNA form, the CDR3 reads TGTGCCAGCAGTTCCGGACAGACCAATCAGCCCCAGCATTTT.

This clonotype was counted a few times. The gene calls are TRBV11-2 and TRBJ2-1; 9 bases fit TRBD1. Germline-derived CDR1 and CDR2 are SGHAT and FQNNGV. Trimming cost V 4 bases and J 7 bases; bases outside gene matches: 8. The CDR3 totals 15 residues. In DNA, the CDR3 is TGTGCCAGCAGCTCGAACAGGGGGCGCATAAATGAGCAGTTCTTC. It is translated as CASSSNRGRINEQFF.

This rearrangement joins TRBV6-2 or TRBV6-3 to TRBJ2-2; D call uncertain. The CDR3 extends over 12 amino acids. V lost 0 bases to trimming and J lost 13 bases, with 9 bases between them. Germline assignment: CDR1 MNHEY and CDR2 SVGEGT. In DNA form, the CDR3 reads TGTGCCAGCAGTTACTCGACGGGTTCGCTGTTTTTT. This translates into CASSYSTGSLFF.

This clonotype was detected a few times. The chain joins TRBV11-3 to TRBJ2-1; tentative D call: TRBD1 (5 bases). The CDR3 is made up of 14 amino acids. Germline lookup yields CDR1 SGHNT and CDR2 YENEEA. Trimming shortened V by 0 bases and J by 7 bases, and 10 bases separated the two germline ends. The CDR3 region is CASSLDRAVNEQFF. The CDR3 nucleotides are TGTGCCAGCAGCTTAGACAGGGCCGTGAATGAGCAGTTCTTC.

The chain employs TRBV4-2 and TRBJ2-1, with 10 bases fitting TRBD1. Germline lookup yields CDR1 LGHNA and CDR2 YNFKEQ. This CDR3 contains 15 residues. V was pared by 8 bases and J by 9 bases, with 13 bases of the junction left unmatched. Here the CDR3 reads CASGPGGTGVIEQFF. In DNA form, the CDR3 reads TGTGCCAGCGGTCCCGGGGGGACAGGGGTAATTGAGCAGTTCTTC.

The chain uses TRBV6-5 and TRBJ2-1, with a possible D match to TRBD2 (7 bases). The V gene's germline CDR1 is MNHEY and CDR2 SVGAGI. Trimming cost V 2 bases and J 2 bases, with 19 bases left between them. The CDR3 is 18 amino acids. CDR3 sequence reads: CASSYRQRDTHTYNEQFF. The CDR3 nucleotides are TGTGCCAGCAGTTACCGCCAGCGGGACACTCACACCTACAATGAGCAGTTCTTC.

V gene TRBV20-1 combines with J gene TRBJ2-7, with 8 bases lining up with TRBD1. From germline, CDR1 is DFQATT and CDR2 SNEGSKA (reference sequence). CDR3 size: 14 residues. CDR3 protein: CSAISSRGLYEQYF. The CDR3, as DNA: TGCAGCGCCATATCCTCCAGGGGGCTCTACGAGCAGTACTTC.

This rearrangement joins TRBV29-1 to TRBJ2-3; 8 bases are a match to TRBD2. V shed 4 bases and J 4 bases; nucleotides not matched to a gene: 7. Germline assignment: CDR1 SQVTM and CDR2 ANQGSEA. This CDR3 region has 14 residues. CDR3: CSVAGRGASDTQYF. The CDR3 region has the DNA TGCAGCGTTGCGGGGCGGGGGGCCTCAGATACGCAGTATTTT.

This clonotype came up once. The V and J genes are TRBV12-3 or TRBV12-4 and TRBJ2-1; 14 bases map to TRBD2. V shed 6 bases, J shed 4 bases, and the junction held 8 bases outside the gene matches. CDR3 length: 17 amino acids. DNA of the CDR3: TGTGCCAGCAGGGGACTAGCGGGAGTATTGTTTTACAATGAGCAGTTCTTC. Residues: CASRGLAGVLFYNEQFF.

This clonotype showed up just a few times. This rearrangement joins TRBV20-1 to TRBJ2-1; D is undetermined. The CDR3 is 12 residues long. The V gene lost 0 bases and the J gene lost 4 bases, with 4 bases spanning the gap. Germline CDR1 reads DFQATT; CDR2 reads SNEGSKA (reference sequence). This CDR3 reads CSARDLYNEQFF. The CDR3 DNA sequence: TGCAGTGCTAGAGACCTATACAATGAGCAGTTCTTC.

This clonotype appeared a few times. The chain carries TRBV7-2 and TRBJ2-1; a possible D gene is TRBD2 (5 bases). The length of the CDR3 is 14 residues. V was pared by 8 bases and J by 4 bases, with 15 bases between. The germline V gene has CDR1 SGHTA and CDR2 FQGNSA. The CDR3 protein is CASRGYRGYNEQFF. CDR3 sequence (DNA): TGTGCCAGCCGAGGGTACCGGGGTTACAATGAGCAGTTCTTC. The full variable domain, with the rest looked up from reference TRBV7-2 and TRBJ2-1, is GAGVSQSPSNKVTEKGKDVELRCDPISGHTALYWYRQSLGQGLEFLIYFQGNSAPDKSGLPSDRFSAERTGGSVSTLTIQRTQQEDSAVYLCASRGYRGYNEQFFGPGTRLTVL.

This clonotype turned up a few times. The genes are TRBV28 and TRBJ2-7, with D possibly being TRBD1 (6 bases). The CDR3 is made up of 14 amino acids. V was trimmed by 6 bases and J by 2 bases, leaving 14 bases between them. Per the germline V gene, CDR1 is MDHEN and CDR2 is SYDVKM. CDR3 nucleotides: TGTGCCAGCAGGCTGACAGGTCGGGCCTACGAGCAGTACTTC. Protein sequence: CASRLTGRAYEQYF. Complete variable domain (other parts from reference TRBV28 and TRBJ2-7): DVKVTQSSRYLVKRTGEKVFLECVQDMDHENMFWYRQDPGLGLRLIYFSYDVKMKEKGDIPEGYSVSREKKERFSLILESASTNQTSMYLCASRLTGRAYEQYFGPGTRLTVT.

This clonotype was found a few times. The CDR3 DNA follows: TGTGCCAGCAGTTTATTGGGGTTGGGCAATTCACCCCTCCACTTT. Its protein product is CASSLLGLGNSPLHF. The rearrangement uses TRBV28 and TRBJ1-6; D gene uncertain. Germline lookup yields CDR1 MDHEN and CDR2 SYDVKM. The CDR3 loop spans 15 amino acids. Trimming cost V 1 base and J 7 bases, with 11 bases left between them.

This clonotype was found a few times. The V call is TRBV12-3 or TRBV12-4, the J call TRBJ2-1; D remains ambiguous. The CDR3 length is 12 residues. V lost 6 bases and J 7 bases, leaving 10 bases between the germline ends. CDR3 nucleotides: TGTGCCAGCAGCCACACCTGGAATGAGCAGTTCTTC. Translated: CASSHTWNEQFF.

The genes are TRBV12-5 and TRBJ2-2; TRBD1 matches at 9 bases. The CDR3 length is 15 residues. Germline values: CDR1 LGHNT, CDR2 FRNRAP. With V trimmed by 6 bases and J by 2 bases, 4 bases remained unmatched. The CDR3 region has the DNA TGTGCTAGTGGACGGACAGGGGATAACACCGGGGAGCTGTTTTTT. Translated: CASGRTGDNTGELFF.